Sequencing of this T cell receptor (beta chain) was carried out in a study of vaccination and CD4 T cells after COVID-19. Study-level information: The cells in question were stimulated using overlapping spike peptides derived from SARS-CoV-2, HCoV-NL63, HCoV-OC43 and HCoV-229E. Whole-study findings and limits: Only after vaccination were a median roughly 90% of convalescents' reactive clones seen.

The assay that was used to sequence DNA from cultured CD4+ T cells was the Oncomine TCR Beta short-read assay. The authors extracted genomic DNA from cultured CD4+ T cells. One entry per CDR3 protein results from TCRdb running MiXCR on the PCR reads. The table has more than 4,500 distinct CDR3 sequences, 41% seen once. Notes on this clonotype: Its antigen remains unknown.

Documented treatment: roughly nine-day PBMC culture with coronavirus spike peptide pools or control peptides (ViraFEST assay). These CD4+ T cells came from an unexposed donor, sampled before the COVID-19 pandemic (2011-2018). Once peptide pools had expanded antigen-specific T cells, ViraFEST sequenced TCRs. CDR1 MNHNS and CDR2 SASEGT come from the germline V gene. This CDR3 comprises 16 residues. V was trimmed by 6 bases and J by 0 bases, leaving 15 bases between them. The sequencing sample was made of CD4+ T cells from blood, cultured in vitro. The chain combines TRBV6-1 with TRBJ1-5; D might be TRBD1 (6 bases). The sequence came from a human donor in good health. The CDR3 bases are TGTGCCAGCAGGGAATCACAGGGAAATAGCAATCAGCCCCAGCATTTT. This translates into CASRESQGNSNQPQHF.